This note documents a single T cell receptor beta chain sequence. The specificity of this receptor is unknown. Base qualities are missing; no much larger clone stands one base away. Sequenced using an Illumina NovaSeq 6000. TCRalpha and TCRbeta cDNA libraries were constructed by 5'RACE with constant-segment primers, with sample barcodes and unique molecular identifiers being introduced. Trizol reagent was used to extract RNA from every sample. Amplification of the libraries took two PCR steps, and the second step added a second sample barcode plus Illumina TruSeq adapters. Sequencing of libraries was performed on an Illumina NovaSeq with 2 x 150 bp paired-end reads. Regarding the original processing steps: Reads were demultiplexed and collapsed into UMI-guided consensus sequences with migec v1.2.7. Using mixcr v2.1.11, UMI consensuses were aligned to TRA and TRB V and J templates and then assembled into clonotypes. Clonotypes were classified as expanded or contracted when called significant by both edgeR and NoisET, with noise models trained on biological replicates. For edgeR calls, the cutoffs were a false discovery rate-adjusted p below 0.01 and a log2 fold-change threshold of 1. As an exploratory analysis of dynamics, max-normalized trajectories of the 1000 most abundant clonotypes were examined with PCA combined with hierarchical clustering. Each responding clone was given a CD4 or CD8 phenotype based on the CD4+ and CD8+ repertoires, which had been sequenced separately. Starting from the raw public reads, TCRdb applied fastp trimming at Q25, assembled clones with MiXCR and retained in-frame beta chains. CDR3 protein duplicates are merged, each entry listing the most common genes and DNA. TCRdb's processing, not the study's, gives the V and J calls here. The sample table shows about 110,000 distinct CDR3 sequences, and 13% to 15% are seen once. The ten largest account for under 45% of the sample.

The sample belongs to a study of T-cell memory formation after mild COVID-19 (dated by TCRdb to the early 2020s). As for the study more broadly: TCR sequence clusters from the two donors were largely donor specific. T-cell clones expanding and contracting after mild COVID-19 in two donors were tracked by longitudinal TCRalpha and TCRbeta repertoire sequencing. The cohort comprised two young, previously healthy adult volunteers, one female and one male.

On the study overall, not on this receptor specifically: The study covered only a couple of mild cases, and larger cohorts including severe cases with pre-infection samples were considered necessary. SARS-CoV-2 specificity was not confirmed for the second-wave clones peaking on day 37. Balanced CD4/CD8 phenotypes were observed for clones contracting from day 15 to 85, whereas a bias towards CD4+ was observed for a second wave of clones expanding from day 15 to 37. Contracting CD4+ clones turned up mainly in the CM and EM memory subsets, whereas EMRA was where CD8+ clones were enriched. The detection of some responding clones in pre-infection memory suggests that pre-existing cross-reactive memory T cells joined the SARS-CoV-2 response.

Ficoll-Paque density gradient centrifugation was the method used to isolate PBMCs. From the cysteine up to the phenylalanine, the CDR3 has a length of 14 residues. The entry retains the CDR3 DNA only, 42 bases that are in frame from base 1. Taken from the germline V gene, the CDR1 and CDR2 loops are MNHEY and SVGAGI. V was cut back by 4 bases and J by 0 bases, leaving a gap of 7 bases between them. The sample comprised PBMCs or a T cell subset sorted from them (not recorded which). This clonotype was sampled from a man aged 18-30 years who had mild COVID-19 (a few samples of this study predate the infection). The sample titles of this study are shuffled in the database, so cell type and time point are left out; the donor was told from shared clones. The chain joins TRBV6-5 to TRBJ2-4, with an unclear D gene assignment. CDR3 protein: CASSSLLAKNIQYF. The nucleotide sequence is given as TGTGCCAGCAGTTCGTTGCTAGCCAAAAACATTCAGTACTTC.